In its sample, the clone carrying this T cell receptor (beta chain) was seen many times. What it binds is not known. This entry comes from a study of T cells after yellow fever vaccination. Study background: SMART-Seq v4 Ultra Low Input handled preparation of low-cell-number fractions.

Broader study findings: Once the booster was given, most primary-vaccination clones reappeared, at around 96% for CD4 and 85% to 90% for CD8. Repertoires obtained by FACS sorting could include abundant clonotypes that entered as contaminants from the bulk population.

V was clipped by 5 bases and J by 4 bases, with 18 bases between them. From germline, CDR1 is SGHTA and CDR2 FQGNSA. This CDR3 spans 15 amino acids. TCRdb processed the 5' RACE reads anew with MiXCR; each CDR3 protein has one entry. The table lists about 260,000 distinct CDR3 sequences, 3.6% of them singletons. This TCR derives from a man between 18 and 29 years old who received the YFV17D yellow fever vaccine. This specimen was PBMCs, taken 15 days after the yellow fever booster vaccination. This chain connects TRBV7-2 to TRBJ2-7; D might be TRBD1 or TRBD2, each matching 5 bases. The CDR3 bases are TGTGCCAGCAGCCCACGGGGACCCAGAGGGTACGAGCAGTACTTC. Protein product: CASSPRGPRGYEQYF.